This T cell receptor (beta chain) was retrieved from a study of graft-versus-host responses after intestinal transplantation (dated by TCRdb to the early 2020s). The study in broad terms: The transplants that recipients got were multivisceral, liver-intestinal, or isolated intestinal. Anti-thymocyte globulin induction was given to all recipients, followed by maintenance tacrolimus and steroids for two to four years. After intestinal transplantation, graft-versus-host and host-versus-graft alloreactive T cell clones in the graft, circulation and bone marrow were tracked using bulk TCR-beta CDR3 sequencing. Alloreactive clones were identified by sequencing pre-transplant mixed lymphocyte reaction products and comparing these products with unstimulated pre-transplant donor and recipient T cells. A cohort of about two dozen intestinal transplant recipients, including one retransplant, was enrolled, and a few patients lacking pretransplant specimens were excluded. A peak of at least 4% donor T cells among recipient peripheral blood mononuclear cells was the definition used for donor T cell macrochimerism. Instead of going to the commercial service, samples from a few later patients were sequenced in-house on an Illumina MiSeq and processed with MiXCR. General findings and caveats noted by the study authors: The conclusions were limited by the relatively low number and heterogeneity of the intestinal transplant patients. GvH clones were found in recipient bone marrow, and some of the GvH clones appeared earlier in ileal mucosa or blood, which is consistent with an intestinal mucosal origin. Peak levels of circulating GvH clones were associated with declines in HvG clones early after transplant. High GvH to HvG T cell clonal ratios were observed in the allografts of patients with donor T cell macrochimerism.

Receptors were amplified or captured by the immunoSEQ multiplex PCR assay. Adaptive Biotechnologies carried out high-throughput TCR-beta CDR3 sequencing of genomic DNA for most patients. The published analysis was carried out like this. TCR sequencing data were retrieved from Adaptive's ImmunoSEQ software for 15 to 20 patients, whereas a few other patients were processed with MiXCR and VDJtools. CDR3 nucleotide sequences shared between donor and recipient were removed because the origin of such sequences could not be assigned. At least 2-fold expansion over unstimulated cells and a minimum CFSE-low frequency of 0.002% (template counts) or 0.001% (read counts) were required for clones to be classified as alloreactive. Clones detected in sequenced pre-transplant spleen, lymph node, or MLR CFSE-low populations of the donor or recipient were defined as mappable. The cumulative frequency of alloreactive clones was calculated as a percentage of all sequences, weighted by copy number. Here the immuneACCESS table is served through TCRdb, limited to in-frame sequences with V and J called. Missing clones are a known gap in these copies; in checked studies unresolved V genes cover under half, and the rest lacks a known reason. V and J calls plus clone size are reproduced from that table; the DNA served to infer D and trimming. The sample records about 29,000 clones, 70% to 90% of which are singletons. The ten largest clones capture around a tenth of the sample.

In the case of this clone: The antigen it binds to is not known. There are no base qualities to consult, and no much larger clone falls within one base.

In the first month after transplant, blood samples were collected up to 4 times, and after that at least monthly when available. The CDR3 numbers 12 residues from cysteine through phenylalanine. The kept DNA is CDR3 alone, 36 bases in frame from the first base. CDR1 and CDR2 are read off the germline V gene as MDHEN and SYDVKM. The chain was built from TRBV28 and TRBJ2-5; the D gene lacks a confident call. The DNA matches TRBJ2-7 better at its end, which makes the J call doubtful. The sequencing here drew on PBMCs, taken around 62 weeks after intestinal transplantation. The receptor was derived from a human patient who received an intestinal transplant, so some T cells may come from the graft donor. Read as DNA, the sequence is TGTGCCAGCAGTTTATTGGCCTACGAGCAGTACTTC. Its protein is CASSLLAYEQYF.